This entry lists 8 T cell receptor beta chains sequenced from one sample in a study of vaccination effects on CD4 cells after COVID-19. The antigens of these receptors remain unknown. Expansion of antigen-specific CD4+ T cells with viral peptide pools was carried out by the ViraFEST assay before sequencing. Following 10 days of culture, CD4+ T cells were isolated. Participants completed two doses of the BNT162b2 or mRNA-1273 vaccine. Repertoires were generated with immunoSEQ multiplex PCR, while TCRdb's copy carries only in-frame clones and drops some. In the table there are around 22,000 clones, roughly 76% of which are singletons. The sample here was CD4+ T cells from PBMCs cultured with HCoV-229E spike peptides, taken after COVID-19 vaccination. These receptors all stem from a human donor who received a COVID-19 vaccine.

The CDR3 here is CASSPLSGSHNEQFF. In DNA form, the CDR3 reads TGTGCCAGCAGCCCCCTTAGCGGGAGCCACAATGAGCAGTTCTTC. The J gene is TRBJ2-1, the V gene TRBV11-2; TRBD2 matches at 9 bases. There are 15 residues in the CDR3. Germline CDR1 is SGHAT and CDR2 is FQNNGV. V gave up 5 bases and J gave up 5 bases; unmatched junction bases: 7.

This chain links TRBV6-4 with TRBJ1-5; a weak D match, TRBD1 (5 bases). Germline V gene lookup returns CDR1 MRHNA and CDR2 SNTAGT. This CDR3 comprises 17 residues. Trimming removed 6 bases at V and 7 bases at J, with 25 bases between. As DNA, the CDR3 is TGTGCCAGCAGCTTCGGAGTGATAGGGACGAAAAGACAGCCCCAGCATTTT. It specifies CASSFGVIGTKRQPQHF.

The V and J genes are TRBV3-1 (or the pseudogene TRBV3-2) and TRBJ2-1; D ambiguous. V lost 0 bases, J lost 0 bases, and 12 bases lay in between. Germline assignment: CDR1 LGHDT and CDR2 YNNKEL (reference sequence). The CDR3 extends over 17 amino acids. This CDR3 is CASSQDQAGSSYNEQFF. The CDR3 DNA reads TGTGCCAGCAGCCAAGATCAAGCAGGTAGCTCCTACAATGAGCAGTTCTTC.

The genes are TRBV6-6 and TRBJ1-1; no definite D call. V lost 1 base, J lost 1 base, and 4 bases lay in between. Germline V gene data show CDR1 as MNHNY and CDR2 as SVGAGI (reference sequence). The CDR3 runs to 13 residues. CDR3 DNA: TGTGCCAGCAGTTACTACAAGAACACTGAAGCTTTCTTT. As protein: CASSYYKNTEAFF.

The chain combines TRBV10-3 with TRBJ2-4; TRBD2 agrees at 7 bases. The germline V gene has CDR1 ENHRY and CDR2 SYGVKD. This CDR3 is 12 amino acids long. The CDR3 DNA reads TGTGCATCGGGAGGCCTAGAAAACATTCAGTACTTC. Protein sequence: CASGGLENIQYF.

This chain joins TRBV5-4 and TRBJ2-5; D is perhaps TRBD2 (5 bases). There are 14 residues in the CDR3. Germline loops: CDR1 SGHNT, CDR2 YYREEE (reference sequence). Trimming removed 2 bases at V and 2 bases at J, with 10 bases between. The CDR3 loop is CASSFYRLQETQYF. CDR3 coding DNA: TGTGCCAGCAGCTTCTACAGACTACAAGAGACCCAGTACTTC.

J is TRBJ1-2 and V is TRBV12-3 or TRBV12-4; a weak D match, TRBD1 (5 bases). The CDR3 totals 12 residues. The V end was cut by 6 bases, the J end by 3 bases, with 8 bases between. CDR3 loop: CASRPGDYGYTF. In DNA, the CDR3 is TGTGCCAGCAGGCCGGGGGACTATGGCTACACCTTC.

In this sample, this clone turned up a few times. The rearrangement links TRBV11-1 to TRBJ1-2; a weak D match, TRBD1 (5 bases). The CDR3 loop spans 13 amino acids. Germline V gives CDR1 SGHAT, CDR2 FQDESV (reference sequence). V was shortened by 5 bases and J by 13 bases, with 20 bases between the two germline ends. CDR3 residues: CASSPRRRDSSTF. As DNA, the CDR3 is TGTGCCAGCAGCCCCCGACGACGGGACTCCTCCACCTTC.